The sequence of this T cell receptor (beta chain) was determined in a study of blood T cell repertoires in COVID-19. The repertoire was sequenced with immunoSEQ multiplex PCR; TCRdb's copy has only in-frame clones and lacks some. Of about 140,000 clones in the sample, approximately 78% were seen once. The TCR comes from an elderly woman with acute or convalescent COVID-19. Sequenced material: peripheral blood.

CDR3 residues: CAWSVPTSGFLYEQFF. Written as DNA, the CDR3 is TGTGCCTGGAGTGTACCGACTAGCGGATTTCTATATGAGCAGTTCTTC. The V and J genes are TRBV30 and TRBJ2-1; TRBD2 matches at 9 bases. CDR1 GTSNPN and CDR2 SVGIG come from the germline V gene (reference sequence). The V gene end was trimmed by 0 bases and the J gene end by 8 bases; junction bases not matched to a gene: 11. The CDR3 is 16 residues long.